This T cell receptor (beta chain) was sequenced during a study of shared clonotypes between healthy human individuals. TCRdb's table, derived via immunoSEQ multiplex PCR, lists solely in-frame clones and lacks some. This table has 1,400,000 or so clones, approximately 98.5% appearing once. Germline V lookup: CDR1 SGHRS, CDR2 YFSETQ. The CDR3 has 18 amino acids. V lost 0 bases, J lost 2 bases, and 6 bases stayed unmatched. Researchers partitioned CD4+ cells into CD45RA+ naive and CD45RA-negative memory subsets. This chain uses TRBV5-1 with TRBJ2-2; 11 bases match TRBD2. The clonotype was recovered from a man under 40 in good health. The sequenced sample was naive CD4+ T cells sorted from blood. Subset defined: CD45RA+ positively selected. The CDR3 protein is CASSLGPSGRPNTGELFF. The DNA for the CDR3 is TGCGCCAGCAGCTTGGGGCCTAGCGGGAGGCCAAACACCGGGGAGCTGTTTTTT.